This is a list of T cell receptor beta chains from one sample in a study of cytomegalovirus exposure and HLA in healthy donors. Profiling relied on immunoSEQ multiplex PCR, and the TCRdb table lists in-frame clones only, not all of them. There are 150,000 or so clones in the sample; 70% occur only once, and about 4.3% lies in the top ten. Sequences were obtained from PBMCs. Receptor source: a man aged 18-30 years in good health and CMV-seropositive. Both conserved end residues are part of each CDR3. A D gene is named only where the DNA matches it firmly. Clone size is shown for a subset of rows, as once, few, many or a class of expanded clone.

d_gene,j_gene,v_gene,abundance,CDR3aa,CDR3nt
TRBD1,TRBJ2-5,TRBV5-6,NA,CASSPRTGAQETQYF,TGTGCCAGCAGCCCCAGGACAGGGGCGCAAGAGACCCAGTACTTC
NA,TRBJ2-1,TRBV29-1,NA,CSVVLGNINEQFF,TGCAGCGTCGTTCTCGGGAACATCAATGAGCAGTTCTTC
NA,TRBJ1-2,TRBV2,NA,CASPEVRGGYTF,TGTGCCAGCCCCGAGGTACGAGGAGGCTACACCTTC
NA,TRBJ1-4,TRBV14,once,CASSQDGGGQLFF,TGTGCCAGCAGCCAAGACGGGGGAGGTCAACTGTTTTTT
NA,TRBJ2-3,TRBV21-1,NA,CASSGGNFAKGDTQYF,TGTGCCAGCAGCGGCGGCAATTTCGCAAAGGGGGATACGCAGTATTTT
NA,TRBJ1-4,TRBV7-2,NA,CASGQPNEKLFF,TGTGCCTCCGGACAGCCGAATGAAAAACTGTTTTTT
NA,TRBJ2-1,TRBV7-3,NA,CASSLSRGEPYNEQFF,TGTGCCAGCAGCTTAAGTCGCGGGGAACCCTACAATGAGCAGTTCTTC
TRBD1,TRBJ2-5,TRBV2,NA,CATQDRAATQYF,TGTGCCACCCAAGACAGGGCGGCCACCCAGTACTTC
NA,TRBJ2-3,TRBV7-9,NA,CASSLELDGTDTQYF,TGTGCCAGCAGCTTAGAACTCGATGGCACAGATACGCAGTATTTT
NA,TRBJ1-6,TRBV7-2,NA,CASSLGAGGSPLHF,TGTGCCAGCAGCTTAGGAGCGGGAGGCTCACCCCTCCACTTT
NA,TRBJ2-2,TRBV5-1,NA,CASSFRGPGELFF,TGCGCCAGCAGCTTTAGGGGTCCCGGGGAGCTGTTTTTT
TRBD2,TRBJ2-5,TRBV5-4,NA,CASSLSSGGAWETQYF,TGTGCCAGCAGCTTGTCGAGCGGGGGGGCCTGGGAGACCCAGTACTTC
TRBD1,TRBJ1-6,TRBV28,NA,CASYSGTAATPLHF,TGTGCCAGCTACTCGGGGACAGCGGCAACACCCCTCCACTTT
TRBD1,TRBJ1-1,TRBV19,NA,CASRTGLNTEAFF,TGTGCCAGTAGGACAGGGCTGAACACTGAAGCTTTCTTT
TRBD1,TRBJ1-3,TRBV7-2,NA,CASSPGTGTGNTIYF,TGTGCCAGCAGCCCCGGGACAGGGACTGGAAACACCATATATTTT
TRBD1,TRBJ2-3,TRBV29-1,NA,CSVEVGQGLRTDTQYF,TGCAGCGTTGAAGTTGGACAGGGTTTGCGCACAGATACGCAGTATTTT
TRBD1,TRBJ1-1,TRBV5-1,NA,CASSLGTTGGGWDTEAFF,TGCGCCAGCAGCTTGGGGACAACAGGGGGAGGATGGGACACTGAAGCTTTCTTT
NA,TRBJ1-2,TRBV6-6,few,CASSSTSPSGYTF,TGTGCCAGCAGCTCTACTTCCCCTTCGGGCTACACCTTC
TRBD2,TRBJ2-5,TRBV10-3,NA,CAISTHWEGRQETQYF,TGTGCCATCTCCACCCATTGGGAGGGCCGCCAAGAGACCCAGTACTTC
TRBD1,TRBJ1-4,TRBV6-5,NA,CASSSTGMGEKLFF,TGTGCCAGCAGTTCGACAGGGATGGGAGAAAAACTGTTTTTT
NA,TRBJ1-2,TRBV6-5,NA,CASSWGGGGEGYTF,TGTGCCAGCAGTTGGGGCGGGGGAGGTGAGGGCTACACCTTC
NA,TRBJ1-1,TRBV19,few,CASSIQVNTEAFF,TGTGCCAGTAGTATCCAGGTAAACACTGAAGCTTTCTTT
NA,TRBJ2-2,TRBV10-2,NA,CASRRGQNTGELFF,TGCGCCAGCCGGCGGGGGCAAAACACCGGGGAGCTGTTTTTT
NA,TRBJ1-1,TRBV11-3,NA,CASSLQGDGTEAFF,TGTGCCAGCAGCCTTCAGGGTGATGGCACTGAAGCTTTCTTT
NA,TRBJ1-3,TRBV5-1,NA,CASCGGDQVDTIYF,TGCGCCAGCTGCGGCGGGGACCAGGTGGACACCATATATTTT
TRBD2,TRBJ2-5,TRBV15,NA,CATLDGGETQYF,TGTGCCACTTTGGACGGGGGGGAGACCCAGTACTTC